This T cell receptor beta chain appears in the sequencing data of a study of cytomegalovirus exposure and HLA in healthy donors. At the level of the study: As released early, the data held about 85 million unique TCRs from HLA-typed donors. Whole-study results and caveats: Several top significant clusters appeared, in a later analysis, to be linked to common viral pathogens. Among donors in an Asian-associated ancestry cluster, a later analysis reportedly found fewer N-insertions than the roughly 670-donor mean. Apart from CMV serostatus, no immune exposure information was available.

V shed 2 bases and J 6 bases; nucleotides not matched to a gene: 14. The CDR3 runs 16 residues. CDR1 is SGHNT, CDR2 YYREEE, per germline (reference sequence). The PCR made use of 60 Vbeta and 13 Jbeta primers. The table came from immunoSEQ multiplex PCR; TCRdb's copy has only in-frame clones and leaves some out. The sample comprises approximately 100,000 clones, 65% to 75% of which are singletons, and about 1.9% rests with the top ten. This clone was recorded only once. Its antigen is not identified. The receptor's source is a woman aged 40 to 49 in good health and CMV-seronegative. The source material was PBMCs. V usage is TRBV5-4 and J usage is TRBJ2-7, with 7 bases aligning to TRBD2. The CDR3 sequence is CASSFEVGGTPGEQYF. The CDR3 DNA is TGTGCCAGCAGCTTCGAGGTCGGGGGGACTCCTGGCGAGCAGTACTTC.